This T cell receptor beta chain derives from a study of CD8 T cells in Susac syndrome. This clonotype was observed once. Trimming shortened V by 0 bases and J by 4 bases, and 12 bases separated the two germline ends. Germline V gene lookup returns CDR1 DFQATT and CDR2 SNEGSKA (reference sequence). The CDR3 is made up of 14 amino acids. Random hexamers served to reverse transcribe roughly 0.5 to 1 ug RNA. TCRdb passed the immunoSEQ multiplex PCR reads through MiXCR, listing each CDR3 protein once. The sample carries 350,000 to 550,000 distinct CDR3 sequences, 75% to 90% recorded once. CD8+ and CD4+ blood T cells underwent TCR beta sequencing.

The rearrangement links TRBV20-1 to TRBJ2-5; D not certain. The clonotype comes from a human donor with multiple sclerosis. The sequencing input was CD8+ T cells from PBMCs. The CDR3 region is CSARDLVEGETQYF. The CDR3 region has the DNA TGCAGTGCTAGAGATCTAGTTGAAGGAGAGACCCAGTACTTC.